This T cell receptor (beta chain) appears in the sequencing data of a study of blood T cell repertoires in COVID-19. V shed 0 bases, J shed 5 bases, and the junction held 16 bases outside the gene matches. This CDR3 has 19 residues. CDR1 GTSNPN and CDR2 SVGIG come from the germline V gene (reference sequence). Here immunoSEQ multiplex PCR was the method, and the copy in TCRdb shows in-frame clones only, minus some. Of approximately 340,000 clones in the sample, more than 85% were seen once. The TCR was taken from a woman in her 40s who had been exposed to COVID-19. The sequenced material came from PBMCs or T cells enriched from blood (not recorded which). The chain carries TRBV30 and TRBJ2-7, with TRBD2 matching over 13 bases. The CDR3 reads CAWSVEGPRTSGRDNEQYF. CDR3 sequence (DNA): TGTGCCTGGAGTGTAGAGGGGCCCAGGACTAGCGGGAGAGATAACGAGCAGTACTTC.